The 13 T cell receptor beta chains reported below all come from one sample, sequenced in a study of vaccination and CD4 T cells after COVID-19. With the Oncomine TCR Beta short-read assay, DNA from cultured CD4+ T cells was sequenced. TCRdb reprocessed the PCR reads via MiXCR and lists one record per CDR3 protein. Of around 15,000 distinct CDR3 sequences listed, under 60% are singletons. Noted treatment: 10-day PBMC culture with coronavirus spike peptide pools or control peptides (ViraFEST assay). No cognate antigen is known for these TCRs. The sample was CD4+ T cells from blood, cultured in vitro, taken before SARS-CoV-2 vaccination. Receptors originate from a human donor who had recovered from COVID-19.

This clonotype showed up just once. The chain recombines TRBV9 with TRBJ1-2; D perhaps matches TRBD1 (6 bases). This CDR3 comprises 14 residues. Germline CDR1 is SGDLS and CDR2 is YYNGEE. The V end was cut by 2 bases, the J end by 1 base, with 9 bases between. In DNA form, the CDR3 reads TGTGCCAGCAGCGTTGGACAGAGTAACTATGGCTACACCTTC. This codes for CASSVGQSNYGYTF.

This clonotype was detected only a few times. CDR3 sequence: CATRQGDHSYEQYF. DNA for the CDR3: TGTGCCACGAGACAGGGGGATCACTCCTACGAGCAGTACTTC. The V and J genes are TRBV19 and TRBJ2-7; 9 bases match TRBD1. There are 14 residues in the CDR3. Germline CDR1 and CDR2: LNHDA and SQIVND (reference sequence). V trimming: 10 bases; J trimming: 0 bases; junction bases outside the gene matches: 7.

This clonotype was seen a handful of times. The V and J genes are TRBV7-2 and TRBJ1-5, with 8 bases that match TRBD1. The CDR3 sequence is 15 residues long. The ends lost 2 bases at V and 9 bases at J; junction bases unmatched: 9. The germline V gene has CDR1 SGHTA and CDR2 FQGNSA. The CDR3 nucleotides are TGTGCCAGCAGCTTAACAGGGGGGGGATTCCGGCCCCAGCATTTT. It encodes CASSLTGGGFRPQHF.

Only a few counts were recorded for this clonotype. The chain couples TRBV14 to TRBJ1-2; unclear D gene. Looked up from germline, CDR1 is SGHDN and CDR2 is FVKESK. The CDR3 loop spans 19 amino acids. V lost 0 bases and J lost 0, with 20 bases in between. The CDR3 DNA sequence: TGTGCCAGCAGCCAAGACCACCGCAGCCGCGAACAGACTAACTATGGCTACACCTTC. Its translation is CASSQDHRSREQTNYGYTF.

The rearrangement links TRBV10-1 to TRBJ2-3; TRBD2 matches 8 bases. V lost 10 bases, J lost 0 bases, and 9 bases stayed unmatched. The CDR3 is 15 amino acids. Per germline, CDR1 WNHNN and CDR2 SYGVQD (reference sequence). Here the CDR3 reads CANILSGNSTDTQYF. The CDR3 bases are TGCGCCAATATCCTTAGCGGGAACAGCACAGATACGCAGTATTTT.

The chain employs TRBV2 and TRBJ2-1; D remains ambiguous. The CDR3 extends over 13 amino acids. V was trimmed by 2 bases and J by 6 bases, leaving 8 bases between them. In germline, CDR1 is SNHLY, CDR2 FYNNEI. The CDR3 sequence: CASSEQSLNEQFF. As DNA, the CDR3 is TGTGCCAGCAGTGAACAAAGCCTCAATGAGCAGTTCTTC.

The chain is built from TRBV5-1 and TRBJ1-1; D gene ambiguous. The CDR3 consists of 15 residues. Trimming left V 1 base short and J 0 bases short, with 10 bases between. Germline V gene data show CDR1 as SGHRS and CDR2 as YFSETQ. The CDR3 loop reads CASSLHSAVNTEAFF. As DNA, the CDR3 is TGCGCCAGCAGCTTGCATTCAGCGGTGAACACTGAAGCTTTCTTT.

The V gene is TRBV12-3 or TRBV12-4, the J gene TRBJ2-5; D is possibly TRBD2 (5 bases). Trimming stripped 5 bases from V and 4 bases from J, with 14 bases between. The CDR3 sequence is 14 residues long. The CDR3 sequence: CASSQARAAETQYF. CDR3 DNA sequence: TGTGCCAGCAGTCAAGCTAGAGCGGCAGAGACCCAGTACTTC.

The CDR3 loop reads CATSLGQREGRIGELFF. In DNA, the CDR3 is TGTGCCACCAGCTTAGGACAGCGGGAGGGCCGTATCGGGGAGCTGTTTTTT. V usage is TRBV24-1 and J usage is TRBJ2-2; 10 bases are a match to TRBD2. The CDR3 runs to 17 residues. Unmatched junction bases numbered 14, after V lost 7 bases and J lost 7 bases. In germline, CDR1 is KGHDR, CDR2 SFDVKD.

V and J are TRBV19 and TRBJ2-7, with 8 nucleotides matching TRBD1. This CDR3 spans 15 amino acids. J was trimmed by 2 bases and V by 1 base; bases with no gene match: 4. The germline CDR1 and CDR2 sequences are LNHDA and SQIVND (reference sequence). CDR3 residues: CASSIGDRPTYEQYF. CDR3 nucleotides: TGTGCCAGTAGTATAGGGGACAGGCCAACCTACGAGCAGTACTTC.

V usage is TRBV28 and J usage is TRBJ2-1; 8 bases fit TRBD1. J lost 8 bases, V lost 8 bases, and 11 bases had no gene match. This CDR3 region has 14 residues. Germline V gene data show CDR1 as MDHEN and CDR2 as SYDVKM. The CDR3 here is CASSEQGERDEQFF. The CDR3 DNA sequence: TGTGCCAGCTCCGAACAGGGGGAAAGAGATGAGCAGTTCTTC.

The rearrangement links TRBV12-3 or TRBV12-4 to TRBJ1-6; 7 bases fit TRBD1. CDR3 size: 15 residues. The V gene end was trimmed by 6 bases and the J gene end by 8 bases; junction bases not matched to a gene: 10. The CDR3 spells CASRGRTGADSPLHF. CDR3 sequence (DNA): TGTGCCAGCAGGGGGAGGACAGGCGCGGATTCACCCCTCCACTTT.

This chain uses TRBV10-1 with TRBJ1-1, with D hard to call. This CDR3 comprises 11 residues. V was shortened by 6 bases and J by 1 base, with 3 bases between the two germline ends. The germline CDR1 and CDR2 sequences are WNHNN and SYGVQD (reference sequence). The CDR3 region is CASSQNTEAFF. The CDR3, as DNA: TGCGCCAGCAGCCAGAACACTGAAGCTTTCTTT.